This entry describes one T cell receptor beta chain. Germline trimming cut 2 bases from V and 3 bases from J; bases unmatched to any gene: 3. The CDR3 loop spans 13 amino acids. CDR1 is GTSNPN and CDR2 is SVGIG in the germline V gene (reference sequence). In the authors' workflow: Using reference gene primer amplification, nucleated cell counts were estimated. Libraries were prepared by immunoSEQ multiplex PCR; TCRdb keeps only in-frame clonotypes and omits some of them. From that table come the V and J calls and clone size; the DNA was used to work out D and trimming. This table holds 55,000 to 95,000 clones, 82% found once. This specimen belongs to a study of blood T cell repertoires in COVID-19. Overall study: The analysed material was cDNA or gDNA that came from T cells, B-cell-depleted T cells, or PBMCs.

What was sequenced was peripheral blood. The receptor's source is a woman aged 55-70 years with acute or convalescent COVID-19. The chain employs TRBV30 and TRBJ1-1, with 7 bases fitting TRBD1. The CDR3 here is CAWSRQGYTEAFF. CDR3 nucleotides: TGTGCCTGGAGTAGACAGGGTTACACTGAAGCTTTCTTT.